A selection of T cell receptor beta chains follows, all from one sample in a study of blood T cell repertoires in COVID-19. The table came from immunoSEQ multiplex PCR; TCRdb's copy has only in-frame clones and leaves some out. The profile shows over 130,000 clones, roughly 85% of them singletons. Sequenced sample: peripheral blood. The receptor set was obtained from a man over 45 with acute or convalescent COVID-19. The CDR3 runs from the conserved cysteine through the conserved F or W.

v_call cdr3_aa
TRBV12-3/TRBV12-4 CASSLTGGDKQYF
TRBV14 CASSRGGNSPLHF
TRBV6-1 CASSDIGLLYEQYF
TRBV6-5 CASSYVGEDSPLHF
TRBV14 CASSVGKGSETDTQYF
TRBV7-9 CASEPGTGNTEAFF
TRBV2 CASSDEGARGYSPLHF
TRBV18 CASPLGTDSGNTIYF
TRBV27 CASSFRTGGGYTF
TRBV3-1/TRBV3-2 CASSHQGERSTDTQYF
TRBV2 CASSESQGHYGYTF
TRBV28 CASSFGTGAGMFLEQYF
TRBV5-6 CASSPGLGVNEQFF
TRBV28 CASSHSYSGNEQFF
TRBV4-1 CASSQGMGGAVNEKLFF
TRBV13 CASSLSTLATNEKLFF
TRBV19 CASSIGDRDYNEQFF
TRBV11-2 CASSLAGGTEAFF
TRBV30 CAWSVQDNQPQHF
TRBV6-5 CASSLGQFQETQYF
TRBV5-4 CASRNSGTGHDNEQFF
TRBV11-2 CASTRSSSNEQFF
TRBV29-1 CSVGQGPNEKLFF
TRBV27 CASSFGQGNQPQHF
TRBV6-2/TRBV6-3 CASSRLAGGHNEQFF
TRBV11-2 CASSLLGTVNQPQHF
TRBV12-3/TRBV12-4 CASSLGRGGYTF
TRBV25-1 CASRAQGAMNTEAFF
TRBV4-1 CASSQGTRPVGDTQYF
TRBV7-3 CASSPRGDRELNEQYF
TRBV12-3/TRBV12-4 CASSFRVHQPQHF
TRBV30 CAWSVPGRGGYTF
TRBV27 CASAPLVGGRRSNQPQHF
TRBV24-1 CATSDGGNYGYTF
TRBV27 CASSLRGRGTEAFF
TRBV4-1 CASSFMTGATNEKLFF
TRBV2 CASSGQTGLQETQYF
TRBV18 CASSPSSGPTNTGELFF
TRBV10-2 CASSEGRRVLDGYTF
TRBV7-2 CASSLALADKQYF
TRBV2 CASSERQGYQPQHF
TRBV5-1 CASSLAGGNTEAFF
TRBV7-2 CASSHPGQGGYGYTF
TRBV11-1 CASSSGPREAFF
TRBV20-1 CSAEGQREAFF
TRBV10-3 CAISDLGRTDTQYF
TRBV6-1 CASATWGGSTEAFF
TRBV10-3 CAISENDRAGYTF
TRBV9 CASGQGNSPLHF
TRBV25-1 CASSSTSRDRAGYTF